The rows below give T cell receptor beta chains drawn from one sample of a study of PD-1 blockade in mismatch repair-deficient tumors. Produced via immunoSEQ multiplex PCR; TCRdb's table is partial and in-frame only. Among about 68,000 clones listed, about 72% were seen once. Material: peripheral blood, obtained 2 weeks after starting pembrolizumab. These receptors were obtained from an adult with mismatch repair-deficient cancer. Both conserved end residues are part of each CDR3. The order of the fields is J gene, D gene, clone size, V gene, CDR3 protein, CDR3 DNA. The D gene is left open where the match is weak. Only part of the rows carry a size: once, few, many, or a class if the clone is expanded.

TRBJ2-5	NA	NA	TRBV19	CASSADRQETQYF	TGTGCCAGTAGTGCAGACAGACAAGAGACCCAGTACTTC
TRBJ1-1	TRBD1	NA	TRBV4-2	CASSLGTGGKNTEAFF	TGTGCCAGCAGCCTAGGGACAGGGGGAAAGAACACTGAAGCTTTCTTT
TRBJ2-7	NA	NA	TRBV5-5	CASSGVRVLTYEQYF	TGTGCCAGCAGCGGGGTTAGGGTACTGACCTACGAGCAGTACTTC
TRBJ2-2	NA	NA	TRBV14	CASSQNTGELFF	TGTGCCAGCAGCCAGAACACCGGGGAGCTGTTTTTT
TRBJ1-5	NA	NA	TRBV11-2	CASSLERNQPQHF	TGTGCCAGCAGCTTAGAGCGGAACCAGCCCCAGCATTTT
TRBJ2-5	NA	NA	TRBV18	CASSPPTKETQYF	TGTGCCAGCTCACCCCCTACAAAAGAGACCCAGTACTTC
TRBJ2-1	NA	NA	TRBV27	CASSFLGVNEQFF	TGTGCCAGCAGTTTCTTAGGGGTCAATGAGCAGTTCTTC
TRBJ2-7	TRBD1	NA	TRBV27	CASSFRTGTGEQYF	TGTGCCAGCAGTTTCCGGACAGGGACGGGGGAGCAGTACTTC
TRBJ1-2	NA	NA	TRBV5-6	CASSLGQTSYGYTF	TGTGCCAGCAGCTTGGGACAGACTAGCTATGGCTACACCTTC
TRBJ2-1	TRBD2	once	TRBV11-3	CASSLSTSGGDEQFF	TGTGCCAGCAGCTTAAGTACTAGCGGAGGGGATGAGCAGTTCTTC
TRBJ2-1	TRBD2	NA	TRBV5-1	CASSLDGGRVSNEQFF	TGCGCCAGCAGCTTGGACGGCGGGAGGGTTTCGAATGAGCAGTTCTTC
TRBJ1-5	NA	NA	TRBV11-2	CASSLGFGQPQHF	TGTGCCAGCAGCTTGGGTTTCGGCCAGCCCCAGCATTTT
TRBJ2-3	NA	NA	TRBV19	CASRGRAYTQYF	TGTGCCAGTAGAGGGAGAGCCTACACGCAGTATTTT
TRBJ2-7	NA	few	TRBV7-2	CASSLNYEQYF	TGTGCCAGCAGCTTAAACTACGAGCAGTACTTC
TRBJ1-4	TRBD1	NA	TRBV11-2	CASSSQDRTGNEKLFF	TGTGCCAGCAGCTCCCAAGATAGGACAGGGAATGAAAAACTGTTTTTT
TRBJ2-1	TRBD2	NA	TRBV11-3	CASSLVAGVYNEQFF	TGTGCCAGCAGCTTAGTAGCGGGAGTCTACAATGAGCAGTTCTTC
TRBJ2-3	NA	NA	TRBV4-1	CASSQVDTQYF	TGCGCCAGCAGCCAAGTAGATACGCAGTATTTT
TRBJ2-3	NA	NA	TRBV4-2	CASSRAKDTQYF	TGTGCCAGCAGCCGAGCTAAAGATACGCAGTATTTT
TRBJ2-7	TRBD1	NA	TRBV7-9	CASSLILTGGSYEQYF	TGTGCCAGCAGCTTAATTCTGACAGGGGGCTCCTACGAGCAGTACTTC
TRBJ1-1	NA	NA	TRBV7-9	CASSLEGDGTEAFF	TGTGCCAGCAGCTTAGAAGGGGATGGCACTGAAGCTTTCTTT
TRBJ1-1	NA	NA	TRBV6-6	CASTLGVGGAMRAFF	TGTGCCAGCACCCTCGGGGTGGGGGGGGCGATGAGGGCTTTCTTT
TRBJ1-4	NA	few	TRBV27	CASSASRQTEKLFF	TGTGCCAGCAGCGCTTCCAGGCAGACTGAAAAACTGTTTTTT
TRBJ2-7	NA	NA	TRBV12-5	CASGRPLDSTLYEQYF	TGTGCTAGTGGTCGACCCTTGGACAGTACCCTCTACGAGCAGTACTTC
TRBJ1-1	NA	NA	TRBV6-5	CASSPWMNTEAFF	TGTGCCAGCAGCCCCTGGATGAACACTGAAGCTTTCTTT
TRBJ2-7	NA	NA	TRBV5-4	CASSLAREVFSYEQYF	TGTGCCAGCAGCTTGGCGCGGGAAGTTTTTTCCTACGAGCAGTACTTC
TRBJ1-1	NA	NA	TRBV20-1	CSARANTEAFF	TGCAGTGCTAGAGCGAACACTGAAGCTTTCTTT
TRBJ2-2	NA	NA	TRBV11-2	CASSRGTTNTGELFF	TGTGCCAGCAGCCGCGGGACAACGAACACCGGGGAGCTGTTTTTT
TRBJ2-7	TRBD2	NA	TRBV19	CASSTGTSGTYEQYF	TGTGCCAGTAGCACCGGGACTAGCGGAACCTACGAGCAGTACTTC
TRBJ2-1	TRBD2	once	TRBV6-6	CASRGLAGYNEQFF	TGTGCCAGCAGAGGACTAGCGGGATACAATGAGCAGTTCTTC
TRBJ2-4	NA	NA	TRBV5-4	CASSKAERAKNIQYF	TGTGCCAGCAGTAAAGCGGAGCGAGCCAAAAACATTCAGTACTTC
TRBJ2-7	TRBD1	NA	TRBV5-1	CASSEGQGRFEQYF	TGCGCCAGCAGCGAAGGACAGGGGAGGTTCGAGCAGTACTTC
TRBJ1-2	NA	NA	TRBV29-1	CSVDRSGESGYTF	TGCAGCGTTGACAGATCTGGGGAGAGTGGCTACACCTTC
TRBJ2-1	TRBD2	few	TRBV14	CASSKREGEQFF	TGTGCCAGCAGTAAAAGGGAGGGTGAGCAGTTCTTC
TRBJ2-1	TRBD2	NA	TRBV7-3	CASSFTGTSAYNEQFF	TGTGCCAGCAGCTTTACCGGGACTAGCGCCTACAATGAGCAGTTCTTC
TRBJ2-7	TRBD2	NA	TRBV11-3	CASSLDYEGGARGEQYF	TGTGCCAGCAGCTTAGATTACGAGGGAGGGGCGCGGGGAGAGCAGTACTTC
TRBJ2-1	NA	NA	TRBV7-8	CASSLANEQFF	TGTGCCAGCAGCTTAGCCAATGAGCAGTTCTTC
TRBJ2-7	NA	few	TRBV6-1	CASSEGTPYEQYF	TGTGCCAGCAGTGAAGGGACCCCCTACGAGCAGTACTTC
TRBJ1-1	NA	NA	TRBV25-1	CASSSFRAQNTEAFF	TGTGCCAGCAGTTCCTTCCGGGCTCAGAACACTGAAGCTTTCTTT
TRBJ1-1	TRBD1	NA	TRBV18	CASSPTTGLNTEAFF	TGTGCCAGCTCACCAACGACAGGGTTGAACACTGAAGCTTTCTTT
TRBJ1-2	NA	NA	TRBV6-6	CASSYGTEYGYTF	TGTGCCAGCAGTTACGGGACGGAATATGGCTACACCTTC
TRBJ2-3	TRBD1	NA	TRBV4-1	CASSQELGQTDTQYF	TGCGCCAGCAGCCAAGAATTGGGACAGACAGATACGCAGTATTTT
TRBJ2-1	TRBD1	NA	TRBV2	CASSVRQGFGDEQFF	TGTGCCAGCAGTGTAAGACAGGGGTTTGGGGATGAGCAGTTCTTC
TRBJ1-2	TRBD1	few	TRBV6-5	CASSWDRSYGYTF	TGTGCCAGCAGTTGGGACAGGTCCTATGGCTACACCTTC
TRBJ2-2	NA	NA	TRBV5-4	CASTLGAPNTGELFF	TGTGCCAGCACCCTGGGGGCGCCGAACACCGGGGAGCTGTTTTTT
TRBJ2-1	TRBD2	NA	TRBV29-1	CSVATSGGGHEQFF	TGCAGCGTTGCAACTAGCGGGGGTGGTCATGAGCAGTTCTTC
TRBJ1-5	NA	NA	TRBV19	CASSIRPGSSNQPQHF	TGTGCCAGTAGTATACGTCCGGGCTCAAGCAATCAGCCCCAGCATTTT
TRBJ2-7	TRBD2	NA	TRBV14	CASSQTGRGRYEQYF	TGTGCCAGCAGCCAGACCGGGAGGGGACGATACGAGCAGTACTTC
TRBJ2-5	NA	NA	TRBV5-3	CARSIRRGKRETQYF	TGTGCCAGAAGCATCCGACGGGGGAAGAGAGAGACCCAGTACTTC
TRBJ1-1	NA	NA	TRBV7-3	CASSANLGGEAFF	TGTGCCAGCAGCGCTAATCTGGGGGGAGAAGCTTTCTTT
TRBJ1-4	NA	NA	TRBV18	CASSPSQNEKLFF	TGTGCCAGCTCACCATCCCAAAATGAAAAACTGTTTTTT
TRBJ1-1	NA	NA	TRBV19	CASSIDEGTEAFF	TGTGCCAGTAGTATAGATGAGGGAACTGAAGCTTTCTTT
TRBJ2-7	TRBD1	NA	TRBV23-1	CASSLKTGSSYEQYF	TGCGCCAGCAGTCTAAAGACAGGGAGCTCCTACGAGCAGTACTTC
TRBJ2-1	NA	NA	TRBV19	CASSVSAYYNEQFF	TGTGCCAGTAGTGTTAGCGCATATTACAATGAGCAGTTCTTC
TRBJ2-3	NA	NA	TRBV7-6	CASSFRDIRTDTQYF	TGTGCCAGCAGCTTCCGGGACATTAGGACAGATACGCAGTATTTT
TRBJ2-4	TRBD2	NA	TRBV7-2	CASSLTLGLAGVQYF	TGTGCCAGCAGCCTCACTCTGGGACTAGCGGGAGTCCAGTACTTC
TRBJ2-3	NA	NA	TRBV4-3	CASSQDEAVDGTDTQYF	TGCGCCAGCAGCCAAGATGAGGCGGTGGATGGCACAGATACGCAGTATTTT
TRBJ2-6	NA	NA	TRBV18	CASSLDQGSGANVLTF	TGTGCCAGCTCACTGGATCAGGGGTCTGGGGCCAACGTCCTGACTTTC
TRBJ2-1	NA	NA	TRBV2	CASSASGTPSYNEQFF	TGTGCCAGCAGTGCTTCCGGGACCCCGTCATACAATGAGCAGTTCTTC